The 27 T cell receptor beta chains below all came from one sample that was sequenced in a study of T cells after yellow fever vaccination. TCRdb itself ran the 5' RACE reads through MiXCR, one entry per CDR3 protein. Here the sample spans under 20,000 distinct CDR3 sequences, about 4% being singletons. Sequenced material: PBMCs, either bulk or a sorted T-cell subset (CD4+, CD8+, memory, or dextramer-sorted; not recorded which), taken 15 days after the yellow fever booster vaccination. These receptors all come from a man aged 25-45 years who received the YFV17D yellow fever vaccine.

This clonotype was counted only a few times. The chain carries TRBV29-1 and TRBJ2-1, with 13 bases that match TRBD2. Germline V gene data show CDR1 as SQVTM and CDR2 as ANQGSEA. The length of the CDR3 is 13 residues. The J segment lost 8 bases and the V segment lost 7 bases, leaving 5 bases of the junction unmatched. The CDR3 reads CSGLAGGGDEQFF. The CDR3 nucleotides are TGCAGCGGACTAGCGGGAGGAGGAGATGAGCAGTTCTTC.

This clonotype was counted ten times or more. The V and J genes are TRBV20-1 and TRBJ2-7; 12 nucleotides agree with TRBD2. The germline V gene has CDR1 DFQATT and CDR2 SNEGSKA (reference sequence). The junction had 4 bases not matched to a gene; V was cut back by 4 bases and J by 3 bases. The CDR3 is 14 residues long. CDR3 sequence: CSAITSGRFYEQYF. The CDR3 coding sequence is TGCAGTGCTATAACTAGCGGGAGGTTCTACGAGCAGTACTTC.

This clonotype was found many times. The CDR3, as DNA: TGTGCCAGCAGCCTGGCGCGGGAGAGGAATGAGCAGTTCTTC. It codes for CASSLARERNEQFF. The chain has TRBV7-2 and TRBJ2-1, with TRBD2 matching over 7 bases. Losses at the gene ends were 5 bases for V and 7 bases for J; bases not matched to a gene: 8. This CDR3 comprises 14 residues. Per the germline V gene, CDR1 is SGHTA and CDR2 is FQGNSA.

By sample share, this clonotype is medium-sized. The rearrangement links TRBV5-1 to TRBJ2-3, with 7 bases aligning to TRBD1. The CDR3 spans 15 residues. Germline CDR1 reads SGHRS; CDR2 reads YFSETQ. J was trimmed by 4 bases and V by 6 bases; bases with no gene match: 11. The CDR3 sequence is CASTLTTGKADTQYF. The CDR3 DNA sequence: TGCGCCAGCACCCTAACGACAGGGAAGGCAGATACGCAGTATTTT.

This clonotype was recorded at least ten times. The CDR3 is CASSLAGGLTYEQYF. Here the CDR3 DNA reads TGTGCCAGCAGCTTAGCGGGGGGACTAACCTACGAGCAGTACTTC. The chain has TRBV7-8 and TRBJ2-7; 7 nucleotides match TRBD2. Germline CDR1 and CDR2: SGHVS and FQNEAQ. This CDR3 has 15 residues. Germline trimming cut 0 bases from V and 2 bases from J; bases unmatched to any gene: 4.

This clonotype was seen repeatedly, ten times or more. The chain couples TRBV20-1 to TRBJ2-2; TRBD2 matches at 7 bases. The trim removed 4 bases at V and 6 bases at J, leaving 11 bases unmatched. CDR3 length: 15 residues. Germline V gives CDR1 DFQATT, CDR2 SNEGSKA (reference sequence). As DNA, the CDR3 is TGCAGTGCTACAAATGGGAGGGCCCTCTCCGGGGAGCTGTTTTTT. The encoded protein is CSATNGRALSGELFF.

This clonotype was seen more than once but under ten times. At one end, the junction sequence differs from germline, possibly due to a read error. The rearrangement uses TRBV3-1 and TRBJ2-5; TRBD2 might be the D (6 bases). CDR1 and CDR2 (germline): LGHDT, YNNKEL (reference sequence). The CDR3 covers 15 residues. CDR3 in amino acids: CACSRFTSSAGSQYF. The CDR3 DNA sequence: TGTGCCTGCAGCCGTTTTACTAGTTCCGCGGGGTCCCAGTACTTC.

In its sample, this clonotype was seen many times. The chain joins TRBV6-5 to TRBJ1-6, with TRBD1 as a possible D gene (6 bases). V was shortened by 3 bases and J by 6 bases, with 15 bases between the two germline ends. Germline V lookup: CDR1 MNHEY, CDR2 SVGAGI. The length of the CDR3 is 16 residues. This CDR3 reads CASSYMPGVINSPLHF. The CDR3 DNA sequence: TGTGCCAGCAGTTATATGCCAGGGGTCATTAATTCACCCCTCCACTTT.

The table lists this clonotype with many counts. The V and J genes are TRBV20-1 and TRBJ2-2; tentative D call: TRBD2 (6 bases). V lost 3 bases to trimming and J lost 1 base, with 21 bases between them. The CDR3 covers 18 residues. Per germline, CDR1 DFQATT and CDR2 SNEGSKA (reference sequence). CDR3 sequence (DNA): TGCAGTGCTAGCACTCTGCCTCGGGGGTCGCGGAACACCGGGGAGCTGTTTTTT. It yields the protein CSASTLPRGSRNTGELFF.

Many counts were recorded for this clonotype. The chain links TRBV29-1 to TRBJ2-1; D is perhaps TRBD2 (6 bases). The CDR3 length is 15 residues. V shed 4 bases and J shed 0 bases, with 13 bases lying between them. The germline CDR1 and CDR2 sequences are SQVTM and ANQGSEA. In nucleotides, the CDR3 is TGCAGCGTTGTACTAGCTGATAACTCCTACAATGAGCAGTTCTTC. It yields the protein CSVVLADNSYNEQFF.

J is TRBJ2-7 and V is TRBV5-6, with D uncertain. Trimming pared 9 bases from V and 2 bases from J, leaving 15 bases between. Per the germline V gene, CDR1 is SGHDT and CDR2 is YYEEEE. This CDR3 is 13 amino acids long. As DNA, the CDR3 is TGTGCCATGGGCCCCGGGCTCCCCTACGAGCAGTACTTC. Translating it yields CAMGPGLPYEQYF.

This clonotype was detected ten times or more. The chain is built from TRBV6-5 and TRBJ2-1, with TRBD2 matching 12 bases. The junction had 5 bases not matched to a gene; V was cut back by 4 bases and J by 7 bases. The germline V gene encodes CDR1 MNHEY and CDR2 SVGAGI. The CDR3 extends over 15 amino acids. CDR3 bases: TGTGCCAGCAGTTCGACTAGCGGGAGTGAAAATGAGCAGTTCTTC. Its protein is CASSSTSGSENEQFF.

This clonotype was picked up many times. J is TRBJ2-3 and V is TRBV24-1, with a tentative D call TRBD2 (5 bases). Trimming pared 1 base from V and 2 bases from J, leaving 18 bases between. Germline values: CDR1 KGHDR, CDR2 SFDVKD. This CDR3 is built from 18 residues. The CDR3 sequence is CATSDFPSEAEPTDTQYF. CDR3 nucleotide sequence: TGTGCCACCAGTGATTTTCCATCAGAAGCGGAGCCCACAGATACGCAGTATTTT.

This clonotype was counted a few times. One end of the junction does not line up with germline, which may come from a read error. The chain links TRBV3-1 to TRBJ2-5, with TRBD2 identical over 13 bases. The CDR3 totals 17 residues. Germline V gives CDR1 LGHDT, CDR2 YNNKEL (reference sequence). DNA of the CDR3: TGTGCCAGCTGCCAGGAACTAGCGGGAGGGCTCAAAGAGACCCAGTACTTC. This gives the protein CASCQELAGGLKETQYF.

This clonotype was detected ten times or more. The genes are TRBV20-1 and TRBJ2-1, with D maybe TRBD2 (5 bases). The CDR3 is 15 amino acids. Germline V CDR1 and CDR2: DFQATT, SNEGSKA (reference sequence). The ends were cut back, 0 bases at V and 2 bases at J, with 11 bases in the middle. CDR3 sequence (DNA): TGCAGTGCTAGAGAGGAGGAGACAACCTACAATGAGCAGTTCTTC. Its translation: CSAREEETTYNEQFF.

This clonotype was found many times. The rearrangement links TRBV5-4 to TRBJ2-7; maybe TRBD1 (6 bases). The ends were cut back, 0 bases at V and 2 bases at J, with 12 bases in the middle. The CDR3 has 15 amino acids. Germline V gene data show CDR1 as SGHNT and CDR2 as YYREEE (reference sequence). CDR3 protein: CASSLVPDSTYEQYF. The CDR3 DNA reads TGTGCCAGCAGCTTGGTACCGGACAGCACCTACGAGCAGTACTTC. Together with reference TRBV5-4 and TRBJ2-7, the CDR3 gives the full variable domain: ETGVTQSPTHLIKTRGQQVTLRCSSQSGHNTVSWYQQALGQGPQFIFQYYREEENGRGNFPPRFSGLQFPNYSSELNVNALELDDSALYLCASSLVPDSTYEQYFGPGTRLTVT.

This clonotype was seen at least ten times. The chain uses TRBV27 and TRBJ2-1, with D tentatively TRBD2 (7 bases). Trimming removed 3 bases at V and 8 bases at J, with 14 bases between. The germline gives CDR1 MNHEY, CDR2 SMNVEV (reference sequence). CDR3 size: 14 residues. This CDR3 reads CASSLTSRGDEQFF. CDR3 bases: TGTGCCAGCAGTTTGACTAGCAGGGGTGATGAGCAGTTCTTC.

This clonotype was seen many times. The rearrangement links TRBV13 to TRBJ2-1, with a weak D call TRBD2 (5 bases). Looked up from germline, CDR1 is PRHDT and CDR2 is FYEKMQ (reference sequence). The ends were cut back, 0 bases at V and 12 bases at J, with 18 bases in the middle. The CDR3 has 15 amino acids. CDR3 bases: TGTGCCAGCAGCTTAGGCATCGCATTTAGGGAGTCGCAGTTCTTC. It encodes CASSLGIAFRESQFF.

This clonotype was counted many times. The V gene is TRBV6-2 or TRBV6-3, the J gene TRBJ2-1; no clear D. The CDR3 is 11 residues long. Germline V gives CDR1 MNHEY, CDR2 SVGEGT. The CDR3 sequence: CRRFSYNEQFF. The CDR3 region has the DNA TGTCGACGCTTCTCCTACAATGAGCAGTTCTTC.

This clonotype was found many times. The CDR3 DNA follows: TGCAGTGCCCCGGCCGGGGGAATTTACAATGAGCAGTTCTTC. It codes for CSAPAGGIYNEQFF. The chain combines TRBV20-1 with TRBJ2-1; D perhaps matches TRBD2 (6 bases). CDR1 is DFQATT, CDR2 SNEGSKA, per germline (reference sequence). The V and J ends lost 6 bases and 4 bases respectively, with 16 bases between them. The CDR3 length is 14 residues.

This clonotype was recorded many times. CDR3 in DNA: TGTGCCAGCAGCTTTGGCGGGGGGAATGAGCAGTTCTTC. It translates to CASSFGGGNEQFF. This sequence joins TRBV7-8 and TRBJ2-1; TRBD2 matches 8 bases. V lost 3 bases to trimming and J lost 7 bases; unmatched junction nucleotides: 2. CDR3 length equals 13 residues. The germline CDR1 and CDR2 sequences are SGHVS and FQNEAQ.

This clonotype was seen many times. The gene calls are TRBV6-2 or TRBV6-3 and TRBJ2-3; 7 bases align to TRBD1. The germline CDR1 and CDR2 sequences are MNHEY and SVGEGT. V lost 4 bases to trimming and J lost 0 bases; unmatched junction nucleotides: 7. The CDR3 consists of 16 residues. The CDR3 spells CASSLRPGQSTDTQYF. The CDR3 DNA reads TGTGCCAGCAGTTTACGTCCGGGACAGAGCACAGATACGCAGTATTTT.

This clonotype was detected ten times or more. The chain employs TRBV15 and TRBJ2-7; TRBD1 aligns across 7 bases. The CDR3 is 16 residues long. The germline V gene encodes CDR1 LNHNV and CDR2 YYDKDF (reference sequence). V dropped 2 bases and J dropped 0; count of bases not matched to a gene: 7. The CDR3 region has the DNA TGTGCCACCAGCAGATCTACGACAGGGAGCTCCTACGAGCAGTACTTC. As protein: CATSRSTTGSSYEQYF.

This clonotype has a handful of counts. The gene calls are TRBV9 and TRBJ2-2; no definite D call. Germline values: CDR1 SGDLS, CDR2 YYNGEE. There are 13 residues in the CDR3. Trimming shortened V by 0 bases and J by 7 bases, and 7 bases separated the two germline ends. The CDR3 DNA is TGTGCCAGCAGCGTAGTAGTGGGCGGGGAGCTGTTTTTT. The encoded protein is CASSVVVGGELFF.

Ten or more counts support this clonotype. The chain employs TRBV2 and TRBJ1-6; no reliable D call. The CDR3 has 14 residues. Looked up from germline, CDR1 is SNHLY and CDR2 is FYNNEI. V was trimmed by 7 bases and J by 7 bases, leaving 14 bases between them. This chain's CDR3 is CASTPPGTNSPLHF. The DNA for the CDR3 is TGTGCCAGCACGCCCCCAGGCACCAATTCACCCCTCCACTTT.

This clonotype is medium-sized by share. The chain combines TRBV21-1 with TRBJ1-1; the listed D gene, TRBD1, was not tested against the DNA. TRBV21-1 represents a pseudogene. The CDR3 is 15 residues long. The chain's CDR3 is CASIRGEQGIAEAFF. The CDR3 region has the DNA TGTGCCAGCATAAGAGGAGAACAGGGGATCGCTGAAGCTTTCTTT.

At least ten counts were recorded for this clonotype. This chain connects TRBV9 to TRBJ2-2; D unclear. Per the germline V gene, CDR1 is SGDLS and CDR2 is YYNGEE. Trimming shortened V by 0 bases and J by 2 bases, and 5 bases separated the two germline ends. The CDR3 runs to 14 residues. The CDR3 protein is CASSVGGNTGELFF. The CDR3 DNA is TGTGCCAGCAGCGTAGGCGGCAACACCGGGGAGCTGTTTTTT.